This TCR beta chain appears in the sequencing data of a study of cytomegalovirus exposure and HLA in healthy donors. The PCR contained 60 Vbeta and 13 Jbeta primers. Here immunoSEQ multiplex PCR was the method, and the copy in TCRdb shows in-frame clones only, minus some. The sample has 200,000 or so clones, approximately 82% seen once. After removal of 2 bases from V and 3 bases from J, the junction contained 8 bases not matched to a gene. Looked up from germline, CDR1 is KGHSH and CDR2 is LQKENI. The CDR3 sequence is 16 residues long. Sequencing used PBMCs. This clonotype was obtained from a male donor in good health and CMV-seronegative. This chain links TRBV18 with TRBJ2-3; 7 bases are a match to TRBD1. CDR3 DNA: TGTGCCAGCTCACCAAACGCAGGGGGTGGAACAGATACGCAGTATTTT. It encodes CASSPNAGGGTDTQYF.